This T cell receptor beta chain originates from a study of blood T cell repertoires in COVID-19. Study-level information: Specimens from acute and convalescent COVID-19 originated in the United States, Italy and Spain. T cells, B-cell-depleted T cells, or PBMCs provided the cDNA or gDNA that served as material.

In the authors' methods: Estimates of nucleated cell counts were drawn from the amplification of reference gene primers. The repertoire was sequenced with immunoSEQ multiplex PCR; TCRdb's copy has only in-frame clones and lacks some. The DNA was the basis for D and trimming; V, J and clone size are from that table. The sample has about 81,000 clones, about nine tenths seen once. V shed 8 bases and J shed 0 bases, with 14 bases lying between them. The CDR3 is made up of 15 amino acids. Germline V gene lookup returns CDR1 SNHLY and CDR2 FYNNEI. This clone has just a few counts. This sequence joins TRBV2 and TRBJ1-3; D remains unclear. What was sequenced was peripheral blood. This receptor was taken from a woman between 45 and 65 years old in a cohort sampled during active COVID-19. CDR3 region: CASREWAASGNTIYF. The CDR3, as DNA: TGTGCCAGCCGAGAGTGGGCAGCCTCTGGAAACACCATATATTTT. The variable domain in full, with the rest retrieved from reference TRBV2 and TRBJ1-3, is EPEVTQTPSHQVTQMGQEVILRCVPISNHLYFYWYRQILGQKVEFLVSFYNNEISEKSEIFDDQFSVERPDGSNFTLKIRSTKLEDSAMYFCASREWAASGNTIYFGEGSWLTVV.